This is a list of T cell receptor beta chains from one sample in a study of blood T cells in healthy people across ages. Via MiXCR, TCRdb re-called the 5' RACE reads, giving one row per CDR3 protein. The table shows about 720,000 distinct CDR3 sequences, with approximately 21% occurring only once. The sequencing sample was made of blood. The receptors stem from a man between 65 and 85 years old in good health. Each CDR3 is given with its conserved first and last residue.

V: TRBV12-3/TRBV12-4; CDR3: CASRRVNEKLFF
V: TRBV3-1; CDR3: CASSLARGGVDEQFF
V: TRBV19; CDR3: CASSALPRVTDTQYF
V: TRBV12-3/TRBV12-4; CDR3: CASRRTGTTETQYF
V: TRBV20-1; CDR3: CSVRRISDSTGQTQYF
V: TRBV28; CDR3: CASSLLGSTQYF
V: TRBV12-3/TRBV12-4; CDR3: CAGSSRQAANIQYF
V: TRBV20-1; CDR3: CSARDLDRGANTGELFF
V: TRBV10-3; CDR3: CAISDTRVGETQYF
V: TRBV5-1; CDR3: CASSLMDKNSPLHF
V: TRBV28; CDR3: CASSLFGRISLNEQFF
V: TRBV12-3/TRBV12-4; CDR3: CASSADRGHGEQYF
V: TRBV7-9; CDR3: CASSLGTGNREKLFF
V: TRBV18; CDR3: CASSPDSNSNQPQHF
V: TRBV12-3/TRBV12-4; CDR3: CASSPYGGSSYNEQFF
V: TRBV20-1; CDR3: CSARNSLGYEQYF
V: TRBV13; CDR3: CASSSDRGENEQFF
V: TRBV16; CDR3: CASSPGTGALDEQFF
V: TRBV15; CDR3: CATSRGGPENTIYF
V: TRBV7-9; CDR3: CASSYDRGRPGELFF
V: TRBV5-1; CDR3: CASSLASGEGRKAFF
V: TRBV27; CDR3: CASGTLGVRAEDTQYF
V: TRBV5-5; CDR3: CASSRDTPYTF
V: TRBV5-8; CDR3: CASRRLQGKTQYF
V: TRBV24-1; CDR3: CATSDTGGLNGEQYF
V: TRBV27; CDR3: CASSSQGGDTEAFF
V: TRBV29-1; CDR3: CSVSPGTDTQYF
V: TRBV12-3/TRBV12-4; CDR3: CASRTARSPLHF
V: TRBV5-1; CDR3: CASSLGMRLQETQYF
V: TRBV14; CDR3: CASSQEPGQPSYNSPLHF
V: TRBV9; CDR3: CASSVGFGVQVSINEQFF
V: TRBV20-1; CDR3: CSARTTGVETQYF
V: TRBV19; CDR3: CASSPQGNYGYTF
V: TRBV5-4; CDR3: CASSLAGRGQETQYF
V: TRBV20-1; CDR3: CSARRQGASRETQYF
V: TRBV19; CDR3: CASSLTGTGKETQYF
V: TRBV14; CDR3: CASRQGQGSSYEQYF
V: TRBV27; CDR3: CASSFRRKETQYF
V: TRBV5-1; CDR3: CASSPTRTSGGTDTQYF
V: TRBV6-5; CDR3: CASSYYAGGKEKLFF
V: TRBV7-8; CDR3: CASSLSGAGTQYF
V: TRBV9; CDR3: CASSRLAGGHDTQYF
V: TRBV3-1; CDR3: CASSQGNPYNSPLHF
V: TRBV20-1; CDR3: CSAKKQGAPLQETQYF
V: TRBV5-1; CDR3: CASSLASGDIDGYTF